Presented here are 27 T cell receptor beta chains from one specimen sequenced in a study of cytomegalovirus exposure and HLA in healthy donors. Use of 60 Vbeta and 13 Jbeta primers characterized the PCR. Method: immunoSEQ multiplex PCR; TCRdb's copy keeps in-frame clones and lacks some. The sample contains approximately 40,000 clones, roughly 81% of which appear only once. The sequenced sample consisted of PBMCs. These receptors all stem from a woman aged 40 to 49 in good health and CMV-seronegative.

The rearrangement joins TRBV11-1 to TRBJ2-5; D is undetermined. The length of the CDR3 is 14 residues. Trimming left V 0 bases short and J 4 bases short, with 9 bases between. CDR1 and CDR2 (germline): SGHAT, FQDESV (reference sequence). The CDR3 protein is CASSLAPTAETQYF. The CDR3 region has the DNA TGTGCCAGCAGCTTAGCGCCTACAGCAGAGACCCAGTACTTC.

This sequence joins TRBV15 and TRBJ2-2, with D possibly matching TRBD1 (6 bases). The CDR3 runs 18 residues. Per the germline V gene, CDR1 is LNHNV and CDR2 is YYDKDF (reference sequence). The V end lost 0 bases, the J end lost 2 bases, and 16 bases lay between the germline ends. The DNA of the CDR3 is TGTGCCACCAGCAGAGATCTCGTACAGGGAAGTAACACCGGGGAGCTGTTTTTT. This sequence encodes CATSRDLVQGSNTGELFF. Using reference TRBV15 and TRBJ2-2 for the parts outside the CDR3, the full variable domain is DAMVIQNPRYQVTQFGKPVTLSCSQTLNHNVMYWYQQKSSQAPKLLFHYYDKDFNNEADTPDNFQSRRPNTSFCFLDIRSPGLGDTAMYLCATSRDLVQGSNTGELFFGEGSRLTVL.

The gene calls are TRBV4-1 and TRBJ1-5; possible D gene TRBD1, 6 bases. The CDR3 runs 16 residues. Germline CDR1 reads MGHRA; CDR2 reads YSYEKL. V was clipped by 0 bases and J by 4 bases, with 13 bases between them. The CDR3 nucleotides are TGCGCCAGCAGCCAAGATGGGGGCTTAGGGAATCAGCCCCAGCATTTT. The encoded protein is CASSQDGGLGNQPQHF.

The chain employs TRBV5-1 and TRBJ1-6; the D gene is possibly TRBD1 (5 bases). CDR1 and CDR2 from the germline V gene are SGHRS and YFSETQ. Trimming pared 0 bases from V and 10 bases from J, leaving 8 bases between. The CDR3 runs to 13 residues. This chain's CDR3 is CASSLAGRSPLHF. The CDR3 nucleotides are TGCGCCAGCAGCTTGGCAGGGAGGTCACCCCTCCACTTT.

The V gene is TRBV6-1, the J gene TRBJ1-5, with D possibly being TRBD1 (5 bases). Germline CDR1 and CDR2: MNHNS and SASEGT. The germline V and J ends were trimmed by 6 bases and 6 bases, with 12 bases remaining between them. The CDR3 loop spans 13 amino acids. CDR3 sequence (DNA): TGTGCCAGCAGGGACACAACCAGTCAGCCCCAGCATTTT. Residues: CASRDTTSQPQHF.

This clone appeared a single time. J is TRBJ1-5 and V is TRBV27; 8 bases match TRBD1. The V gene end was trimmed by 6 bases and the J gene end by 2 bases; junction bases not matched to a gene: 12. This CDR3 has 17 amino acids. Germline CDR1 and CDR2: MNHEY and SMNVEV (reference sequence). CDR3 bases: TGTGCCAGCAGGCACAGGGGGACCTTTTCGGGCAATCAGCCCCAGCATTTT. This gives the protein CASRHRGTFSGNQPQHF.

This clone was counted only a few times. The genes are TRBV4-1 and TRBJ1-6, with D possibly matching TRBD1 (6 bases). Per the germline V gene, CDR1 is MGHRA and CDR2 is YSYEKL. Trimming took 10 bases from V and 13 from J, leaving 20 bases between them. The CDR3 loop spans 13 amino acids. CDR3 nucleotides: TGCGCCACTTCAACCCGGACAGACTCGCCCCTCCACTTT. This codes for CATSTRTDSPLHF.

V usage is TRBV10-1 and J usage is TRBJ2-3, with 7 bases fitting TRBD2. Trimming cost V 2 bases and J 4 bases; bases outside gene matches: 12. This CDR3 is 17 amino acids long. Germline values: CDR1 WNHNN, CDR2 SYGVQD (reference sequence). DNA for the CDR3: TGCGCCAGCAGTGAGAGGAGGGCTAGCGGTACTCCAGATACGCAGTATTTT. Its protein product is CASSERRASGTPDTQYF.

The V gene is TRBV7-2, the J gene TRBJ2-7; 8 nucleotides match TRBD1. There are 12 residues in the CDR3. Germline CDR1 and CDR2: SGHTA and FQGNSA. V shed 6 bases and J 7 bases; nucleotides not matched to a gene: 5. The CDR3 sequence: CASSLDRGEQYV. The CDR3 nucleotides read TGTGCCAGCAGTCTTGACAGGGGAGAGCAGTACGTC.

The chain recombines TRBV6-5 with TRBJ2-7; possible D gene TRBD1, 5 bases. This CDR3 comprises 14 residues. Germline V gene sequence: CDR1 MNHEY, CDR2 SVGAGI. Trimming took off 6 bases at V and 2 bases at J, with 14 bases between the two ends. The CDR3 DNA follows: TGTGCCAGCAGCCCAACGACAGTCCCCTACGAGCAGTACTTC. Its translation: CASSPTTVPYEQYF.

This clone was detected only once. The chain combines TRBV13 with TRBJ1-1, with D uncertain. Deletions cut 1 base from V and 2 bases from J, with 11 bases between. The CDR3 extends over 15 amino acids. The germline V gene has CDR1 PRHDT and CDR2 FYEKMQ (reference sequence). For the CDR3, the DNA is TGTGCCAGCAGCTTAGCCCGGGGAGGAAACACTGAAGCTTTCTTT. This gives the protein CASSLARGGNTEAFF.

The chain combines TRBV2 with TRBJ1-1, with 7 bases aligning to TRBD1. With V trimmed by 5 bases and J by 2 bases, 8 bases remained unmatched. Germline loops: CDR1 SNHLY, CDR2 FYNNEI. The CDR3 has 15 amino acids. This chain's CDR3 is CASSTTGEVNTEAFF. CDR3 sequence (DNA): TGTGCCAGCAGTACCACAGGGGAAGTTAACACTGAAGCTTTCTTT. Variable domain in full (rest from reference TRBV2 and TRBJ1-1): EPEVTQTPSHQVTQMGQEVILRCVPISNHLYFYWYRQILGQKVEFLVSFYNNEISEKSEIFDDQFSVERPDGSNFTLKIRSTKLEDSAMYFCASSTTGEVNTEAFFGQGTRLTVV.

This chain joins TRBV9 and TRBJ2-2; D might be TRBD1 (5 bases). Germline loops: CDR1 SGDLS, CDR2 YYNGEE. This CDR3 is built from 16 residues. V was pared by 0 bases and J by 1 base, with 10 bases between. The CDR3 here is CASSVEPGQNTGELFF. The CDR3 nucleotides read TGTGCCAGCAGCGTAGAGCCAGGACAGAACACCGGGGAGCTGTTTTTT.

V and J are TRBV6-1 and TRBJ1-5; 9 nucleotides line up with TRBD1. CDR3 size: 15 residues. V shed 3 bases, J shed 2 bases, and the junction held 2 bases outside the gene matches. CDR1 and CDR2 from the germline V gene are MNHNS and SASEGT. In nucleotides, the CDR3 is TGTGCCAGCAGTGATCGGACAGGGGGCAATCAGCCCCAGCATTTT. This codes for CASSDRTGGNQPQHF.

The chain has TRBV5-8 and TRBJ1-5, with TRBD1 as a possible D gene (5 bases). CDR1 SGHTS and CDR2 YDEGEE come from the germline V gene. With 5 bases removed from V and 6 bases from J, the gap between germline ends came to 9 bases. The CDR3 sequence is 12 residues long. CDR3 sequence: CASRWGGQPQHF. The CDR3 DNA reads TGTGCCAGCAGATGGGGGGGTCAGCCCCAGCATTTT. Filled out from reference TRBV5-8 and TRBJ1-5, the complete variable domain reads EAGVTQSPTHLIKTRGQQATLRCSPISGHTSVYWYQQALGLGLQFLLWYDEGEERNRGNFPPRFSGRQFPNYSSELNVNALELEDSALYLCASRWGGQPQHFGDGTRLSIL.

The chain couples TRBV7-2 to TRBJ1-5; weak D call: TRBD1 (5 bases). The CDR3 spans 15 residues. CDR1 and CDR2 from the germline V gene are SGHTA and FQGNSA. V was trimmed by 5 bases and J by 6 bases, leaving 17 bases between them. This CDR3 reads CASSHNGASTQPQHF. The CDR3 DNA reads as TGTGCCAGCAGCCATAATGGGGCATCGACTCAGCCCCAGCATTTT.

This sequence joins TRBV6-5 and TRBJ2-1, with a tentative D call TRBD2 (6 bases). V lost 5 bases, J lost 0 bases, and 11 bases lay in between. CDR3 length equals 15 residues. Germline V gene data show CDR1 as MNHEY and CDR2 as SVGAGI. CDR3 DNA: TGTGCCAGCAGTCTTAGCGGAGCCTCCTACAATGAGCAGTTCTTC. It encodes CASSLSGASYNEQFF.

This chain uses TRBV7-9 with TRBJ1-1, with 7 nucleotides matching TRBD1. The CDR3 extends over 14 amino acids. Germline V gene lookup returns CDR1 SEHNR and CDR2 FQNEAQ (reference sequence). V was clipped by 5 bases and J by 1 base; unmatched bases: 4. Here the CDR3 DNA reads TGTGCCAGCAGCCCGGGACAGTCGAACACTGAAGCTTTCTTT. Protein sequence: CASSPGQSNTEAFF.

V gene TRBV4-2 combines with J gene TRBJ1-1; no clear D. Germline V gene lookup returns CDR1 LGHNA and CDR2 YNFKEQ. Trimming stripped 1 base from V and 6 bases from J, with 9 bases between. This CDR3 has 13 amino acids. The CDR3 region is CASSQGAKPEAFF. CDR3 DNA sequence: TGTGCCAGCAGCCAAGGAGCGAAGCCTGAAGCTTTCTTT.

The chain combines TRBV15 with TRBJ2-2, with 7 nucleotides matching TRBD2. Germline V gene sequence: CDR1 LNHNV, CDR2 YYDKDF (reference sequence). The V segment lost 1 base and the J segment 7 bases; nucleotides outside the gene matches: 9. This CDR3 has 16 amino acids. The CDR3 sequence is CATSRGSGRAGGELFF. Here the CDR3 DNA reads TGTGCCACCAGCAGAGGGTCGGGGAGGGCCGGCGGGGAGCTGTTTTTT.

The chain is built from TRBV6-1 and TRBJ2-7, with D possibly TRBD1 on 6 matching bases. The CDR3 length is 14 residues. V was trimmed by 1 base and J by 4 bases, leaving 11 bases between them. CDR1 is MNHNS and CDR2 is SASEGT in the germline V gene. This CDR3 is CASSEETGLYEQYV. DNA of the CDR3: TGTGCCAGCAGTGAAGAGACAGGCCTATACGAGCAGTACGTC.

CDR3 residues: CASSPLTEQYF. The CDR3 nucleotides are TGTGCCAGCAGCCCTTTAACAGAGCAGTACTTC. V and J are TRBV6-1 and TRBJ2-7; no clear D. The V gene's germline CDR1 is MNHNS and CDR2 SASEGT. The CDR3 runs 11 residues. V was pared by 6 bases and J by 7 bases, with 10 bases between.

This clone was picked up a small number of times. The rearrangement uses TRBV6-5 and TRBJ1-2, with TRBD1 matching over 7 bases. Germline lookup yields CDR1 MNHEY and CDR2 SVGAGI. The CDR3 loop spans 13 amino acids. V lost 6 bases and J lost 1; bases outside the gene matches: 2. Here the CDR3 reads CASSRDSNYGYTF. For the CDR3, the DNA is TGTGCCAGCAGCCGGGACAGTAACTATGGCTACACCTTC.

The chain has TRBV28 and TRBJ2-5, with 7 nucleotides matching TRBD1. With V trimmed by 5 bases and J by 5 bases, 8 bases remained unmatched. CDR1 is MDHEN, CDR2 SYDVKM, per germline. The length of the CDR3 is 14 residues. The CDR3 sequence is CASSPKGARETQYF. In DNA form, the CDR3 reads TGTGCCAGCAGTCCTAAGGGGGCGAGGGAGACCCAGTACTTC.

Remarks on this clone: In the same sample, other DNA sequences code for this CDR3. The chain uses TRBV2 and TRBJ1-1; 10 nucleotides align to TRBD1. The junction had 2 bases not matched to a gene; V was cut back by 4 bases and J by 0 bases. The CDR3 loop spans 15 amino acids. Germline V gene lookup returns CDR1 SNHLY and CDR2 FYNNEI. This CDR3 is CASSGQGAMNTEAFF. Written as DNA, the CDR3 is TGTGCCAGCAGTGGACAGGGGGCGATGAACACTGAAGCTTTCTTT.

The V and J genes are TRBV5-4 and TRBJ2-5; D remains ambiguous. The CDR3 is 14 amino acids. In germline, CDR1 is SGHNT, CDR2 YYREEE (reference sequence). The V gene lost 1 base and the J gene lost 4 bases, with 11 bases spanning the gap. CDR3 in amino acids: CASSLYMLSETQYF. In nucleotides, the CDR3 is TGTGCCAGCAGCTTGTATATGTTATCAGAGACCCAGTACTTC.

This clone was counted a single time. The chain combines TRBV11-2 with TRBJ2-3; 7 bases are shared with TRBD1. Germline lookup yields CDR1 SGHAT and CDR2 FQNNGV. The CDR3 spans 14 residues. Germline trimming cut 1 base from V and 5 bases from J; bases unmatched to any gene: 3. The CDR3 loop is CASSLGGQQDTQYF. DNA of the CDR3: TGTGCCAGCAGCTTAGGGGGACAGCAAGATACGCAGTATTTT.